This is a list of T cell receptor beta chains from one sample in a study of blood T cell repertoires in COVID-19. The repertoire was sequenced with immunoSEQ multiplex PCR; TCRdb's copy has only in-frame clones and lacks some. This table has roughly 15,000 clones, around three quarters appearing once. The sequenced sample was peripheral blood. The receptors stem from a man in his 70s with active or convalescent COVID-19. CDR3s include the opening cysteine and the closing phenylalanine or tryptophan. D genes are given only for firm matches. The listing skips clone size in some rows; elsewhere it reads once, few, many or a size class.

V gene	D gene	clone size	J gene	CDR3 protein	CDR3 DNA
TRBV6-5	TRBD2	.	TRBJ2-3	CASRAGGLGDTQYF	TGTGCCAGCAGAGCGGGGGGGCTTGGAGATACGCAGTATTTT
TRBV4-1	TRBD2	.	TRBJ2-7	CASSQKLAYEQYF	TGCGCCAGCAGCCAAAAACTAGCGTACGAGCAGTACTTC
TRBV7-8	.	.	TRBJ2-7	CASSLGTFTDSYEQYF	TGTGCCAGCAGCTTGGGGACTTTCACCGACTCCTACGAGCAGTACTTC
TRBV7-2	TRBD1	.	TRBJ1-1	CASSLLQGAGNTEAFF	TGTGCCAGCAGCCTCCTACAGGGGGCTGGGAACACTGAAGCTTTCTTT
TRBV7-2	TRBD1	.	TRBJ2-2	CASSLQPGGLNTGELFF	TGTGCCAGCAGCTTACAGCCAGGGGGCCTGAACACCGGGGAGCTGTTTTTT
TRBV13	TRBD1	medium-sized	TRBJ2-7	CASSFRQGTAYEQYF	TGTGCCAGCAGCTTTAGACAGGGGACAGCCTACGAGCAGTACTTC
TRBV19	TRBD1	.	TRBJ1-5	CASSMEDRDHQPQHF	TGTGCCAGTAGTATGGAGGACAGGGACCATCAGCCCCAGCATTTT
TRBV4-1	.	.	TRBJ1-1	CASSSGMVGFEAFF	TGCGCCAGCAGCTCAGGGATGGTGGGGTTTGAAGCTTTCTTT
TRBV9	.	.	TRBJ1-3	CASSASGGSANTIYF	TGTGCCAGCAGCGCGAGCGGCGGGAGCGCAAACACCATATATTTT
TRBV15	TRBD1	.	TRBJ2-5	CATSRPGGTGQETQYF	TGTGCCACCAGCAGACCCGGGGGGACAGGGCAAGAGACCCAGTACTTC
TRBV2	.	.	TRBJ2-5	CASSEGLREYQETQYF	TGTGCCAGCAGTGAAGGTCTGCGGGAATACCAAGAGACCCAGTACTTC
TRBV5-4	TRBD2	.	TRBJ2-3	CASSLWAGGTEDTQYF	TGTGCCAGCAGCTTGTGGGCGGGAGGGACCGAAGATACGCAGTATTTT
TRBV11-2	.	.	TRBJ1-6	CASSPQVPSSYNSPLHF	TGTGCCAGCAGCCCACAGGTTCCAAGCTCCTATAATTCACCCCTCCACTTT
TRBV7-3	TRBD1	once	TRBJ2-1	CASSLDRGTYNEQFF	TGTGCCAGCAGCTTAGACAGGGGGACCTACAATGAGCAGTTCTTC
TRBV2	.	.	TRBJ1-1	CASSGGSYQMNTEAFF	TGTGCCAGCAGTGGGGGCAGTTATCAAATGAACACTGAAGCTTTCTTT
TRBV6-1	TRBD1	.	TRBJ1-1	CATYRGESEAFF	TGTGCCACCTACAGGGGTGAATCTGAAGCTTTCTTT
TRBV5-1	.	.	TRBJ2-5	CASSLEALGAQETQYF	TGCGCCAGCAGCTTGGAGGCTTTAGGGGCCCAAGAGACCCAGTACTTC
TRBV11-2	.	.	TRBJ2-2	CASSLGWSGGGTGELFF	TGTGCCAGCAGCTTAGGCTGGAGCGGAGGTGGCACCGGGGAGCTGTTTTTT
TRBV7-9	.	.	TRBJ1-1	CASSLAQGSQGGAFF	TGTGCCAGCAGCTTAGCGCAGGGGAGCCAAGGAGGAGCTTTCTTT
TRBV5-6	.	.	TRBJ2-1	CASSRGQYNEQFF	TGTGCCAGCAGCCGAGGACAGTACAATGAGCAGTTCTTC